This T cell receptor beta chain derives from a study of T cell responses to AZD1222 COVID-19 vaccine. Regarding the study as a whole: Donors were mostly white British, more females; clonal diversity possibly underestimated. Spike-specific TCRs gained breadth and depth after people received two AZD1222 doses. Researchers took repertoire samples only after the peak T cell response had come. Variant regions that are unmutated are reportedly the target of nearly half of spike-specific TCRs.

The data were produced by immunoSEQ multiplex PCR, yet TCRdb's version contains in-frame clones alone and is incomplete. The sample shows 150,000 or so clones, over 80% of them seen only once. The CDR3 runs 16 residues. The V gene's germline CDR1 is SGDLS and CDR2 YYNGEE. V was pared by 5 bases and J by 6 bases, with 11 bases of the junction left unmatched. A note on this clone: Antigen specificity is unknown.

The receptor comes from an adult who received the AZD1222 COVID-19 vaccine. This specimen was peripheral blood, taken 28 days after the second AZD1222 dose. The V call is TRBV9, the J call TRBJ2-1; the match to TRBD2 covers 10 bases. The CDR3 DNA is TGTGCCAGCAGTAGGGAGCGGGGGGGCTTGGTCAATGAGCAGTTCTTC. This codes for CASSRERGGLVNEQFF.